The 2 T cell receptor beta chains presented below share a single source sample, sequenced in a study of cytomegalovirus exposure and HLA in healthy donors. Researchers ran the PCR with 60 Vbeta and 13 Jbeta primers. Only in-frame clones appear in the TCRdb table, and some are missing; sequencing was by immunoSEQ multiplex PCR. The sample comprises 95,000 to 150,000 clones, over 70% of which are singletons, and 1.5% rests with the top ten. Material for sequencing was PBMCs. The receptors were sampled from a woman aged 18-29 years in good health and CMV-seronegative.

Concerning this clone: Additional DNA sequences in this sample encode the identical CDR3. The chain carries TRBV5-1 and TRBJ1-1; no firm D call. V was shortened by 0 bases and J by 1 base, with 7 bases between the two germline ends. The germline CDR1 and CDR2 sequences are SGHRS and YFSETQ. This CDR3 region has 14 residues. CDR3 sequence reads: CASSLGAGNTEAFF. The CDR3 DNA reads TGCGCCAGCAGCTTGGGAGCAGGGAACACTGAAGCTTTCTTT.

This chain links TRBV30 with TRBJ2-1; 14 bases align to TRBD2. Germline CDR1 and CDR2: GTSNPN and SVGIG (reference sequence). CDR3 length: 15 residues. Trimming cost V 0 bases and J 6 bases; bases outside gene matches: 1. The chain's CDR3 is CAWSVGTSGGNEQFF. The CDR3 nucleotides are TGTGCCTGGAGTGTAGGGACTAGCGGGGGCAATGAGCAGTTCTTC.